This T cell receptor (beta chain) was captured by sequencing in a study of CD8 T cells in Susac syndrome (dated by TCRdb to about 2019). In the study overall: Of the Susac syndrome patients who were sequenced, roughly 6 had clinically active disease and eight were in clinical remission. Whether CD8+ T cell activation and differentiation in Susac syndrome was antigen driven was tested using repertoire sequencing. At blood withdrawal, Susac syndrome patients were therapy-naive, treated with corticosteroids (with IVIg additionally given to some), or treated with IVIg alone. Clonality of the CD8+ T cell repertoire was compared between around eleven healthy donors, approximately 14 Susac syndrome patients and some 15 multiple sclerosis patients.

Peripheral blood CD8+ and CD4+ T cells from healthy donors, Susac syndrome patients and multiple sclerosis patients were profiled by high-throughput TCR beta sequencing. The Susac syndrome patients fulfilled recently defined diagnostic criteria for definite or probable disease. CD8+ TEMRA cells were enriched by FACS, while bulk CD8+ and CD4+ T cells were purified by magnetic negative isolation. Blood was drawn into EDTA tubes, processed within 24 hours, and PBMCs were isolated by density gradient centrifugation. PBMCs destined for TCR sequencing were cryopreserved in liquid nitrogen and later thawed in a 37 °C water bath. Purity of sorted or isolated CD4+, CD8+ and CD8+ TEMRA cells was at least 90%. Comments on this clonotype: Its antigen is currently not known. Within one base of it there is no much larger clone, and no base qualities were kept.

Study-wide conclusions, independent of this receptor: The number of individuals in the TCR sequencing and HLA analysis was acknowledged as relatively small. In the total CD8+ and CD8+ TEMRA repertoires, about 16 and five Susac-specific public clones, respectively, were identified. Susac syndrome CD8+ repertoires showed clonal expansion, highest in CD8+ TEMRA cells and greater in clinically active than remitting patients.

RNA was extracted using the RNeasy kit, and roughly 0.5 to 1 microgram was reverse transcribed with random hexamers. The immunoSEQ multiplex PCR assay, covering 54 Vbeta and 13 Jbeta segments, was used to amplify TCR beta CDR3 regions. Bias from PCR amplification was corrected by using a synthetic template baseline for primer optimization and for computational correction. Turning to the authors' computational methods: Reads were annotated to V, D and J genes according to IMGT and were analyzed with immunoSEQ Analyzer, with only productive sequences retained. Clonality was calculated as one minus the Shannon entropy normalized by log2 of the number of productive unique sequences. Public and private clones were assessed among the 100 most prevalent clones of each patient and control. Clones were defined as Susac-specific if absent from the healthy and MS cohorts, from more than 900 published viral clones and from other ImmuneACCESS disease sequences. TCRdb took the public reads, trimmed them with fastp at Q25, ran MiXCR for clone calling and kept in-frame beta chains. Each CDR3 protein appears once, grouped with its most common genes and DNA. These V and J calls originate from TCRdb's pipeline instead of the authors' own analysis. The sample table contains tens of thousands of distinct CDR3 sequences; only one count was recorded for 85% to 95% of them. The ten top clones hold roughly 0.97% of the sample.

The sequenced material came from CD8+ T cells from PBMCs. The sequence was collected from a human donor with Susac syndrome.

The CDR3 sequence is CASSFFLTGGDYGYTF. The bases read TGTGCCAGCAGTTTCTTCCTGACAGGGGGGGACTATGGCTACACCTTC. Here the chain combines TRBV12-3 or TRBV12-4 and TRBJ1-2; a stretch of 9 junction bases matches TRBD1. Compared with germline, V lacks 3 bases and J lacks 3 bases; bases without a gene match: 8. The CDR3 holds 16 amino acids from the cysteine to the phenylalanine. Of the read, only the CDR3 DNA is kept; its 48 bases are in frame from base 1.